A single sample is the source of the 25 T cell receptor beta chains below, sequenced in a study of tumor-infiltrating lymphocytes in primary liver carcinoma. Germline DNA was also extracted, and blood RNA was taken from unsorted whole blood. From approximately 490 ng total RNA, TCR beta cDNA was generated with a primer in the constant region. Three nested multiplex PCR rounds of slightly modified ARM-PCR generated TCR beta libraries. The opening two PCR rounds, nine to eleven cycles each, paired TRBV1-TRBV30 forward primers with a C-beta reverse primer. Using its own MiXCR run on the multiplex PCR reads, TCRdb lists one record per CDR3 protein. The table includes some 320,000 distinct CDR3 sequences, over 55% detected once. Sequencing was performed on peripheral blood. These receptors were obtained from a man aged 40-49 years with primary liver carcinoma and hepatitis B virus infection.

The chain carries TRBV30 and TRBJ1-6; a possible D gene is TRBD1 (6 bases). Germline V CDR1 and CDR2: GTSNPN, SVGIG (reference sequence). This CDR3 spans 15 amino acids. The V end was cut by 0 bases, the J end by 9 bases, with 15 bases between. CDR3 in amino acids: CAWSVQGGVTSPLHF. The CDR3 DNA follows: TGTGCCTGGAGTGTACAGGGTGGGGTGACTTCACCCCTCCACTTT.

About this clonotype itself: A much more abundant neighbour one base away suggests this may be a read error. The chain is built from TRBV6-2 or TRBV6-3 and TRBJ1-2, with D maybe TRBD1 (6 bases). CDR3 length: 14 residues. Looked up from germline, CDR1 is MNHEY and CDR2 is SVGEGT. Trimming took 8 bases from V and 4 from J, leaving 17 bases between them. Here the CDR3 reads CASRKRGLVYGYTF. The CDR3 nucleotides are TGTGCCAGCCGCAAACGGGGGCTCGTCTATGGCTACACCTTC.

Turning to this clonotype: Since no conserved phenylalanine or tryptophan closes the CDR3, a read error is the likely cause. No DNA is shown, since the ends of the CDR3 on it are uncertain; the CDR3 is the one TCRdb lists. This chain joins TRBV6-2 or TRBV6-3 and TRBJ1-1; the table gives TRBD1 as D, unverified against the DNA. Per germline, CDR1 MNHEY and CDR2 SVGEGT. The CDR3 has 14 amino acids, counting both end residues. The CDR3 reads CASRAPGFGAEAFS.

Of note for this clonotype: A read error may explain this, as a much larger clone is one base away. The chain has TRBV6-5 and TRBJ2-5, with 12 bases fitting TRBD2. The ends lost 7 bases at V and 9 bases at J; junction bases unmatched: 18. This CDR3 spans 17 amino acids. From germline, CDR1 is MNHEY and CDR2 SVGAGI. The CDR3 reads CASTLTRLAGAREAQYF. The DNA of the CDR3 is TGTGCCAGCACCCTAACCCGACTAGCGGGAGCCAGGGAGGCCCAGTACTTC.

On this clonotype itself: Just one base apart from a much larger clone, this may be a read error. The chain has TRBV6-1 and TRBJ2-1; maybe TRBD1 (5 bases). The V and J ends lost 2 bases and 9 bases respectively, with 8 bases between them. This CDR3 region has 12 residues. CDR1 is MNHNS and CDR2 is SASEGT in the germline V gene. CDR3 nucleotide sequence: TGTGCCAGCAGTGAAAAGGGGTTTGAGCAGTTCTTC. Translation gives CASSEKGFEQFF.

For this clonotype: A read error may account for a junction end that differs from germline. This chain uses TRBV6-1 with TRBJ2-3; D not resolved. Germline lookup yields CDR1 MNHNS and CDR2 SASEGT. This CDR3 has 15 residues. CDR3 sequence reads: CASSESVRPTDTQYF. In DNA, the CDR3 is TGTGCCAGTAGTGAAAGTGTGAGGCCCACAGATACGCAGTATTTT.

This clonotype has at least ten counts. CDR3 bases: TGTGCCAGCAGAAACGGGAACACCGGGGAGCTGTTTTTT. Amino acid sequence: CASRNGNTGELFF. V gene TRBV6-6 combines with J gene TRBJ2-2; D remains unclear. This CDR3 is 13 amino acids long. Deletions cut 6 bases from V and 1 base from J, with 6 bases between. CDR1 is MNHNY and CDR2 is SVGAGI in the germline V gene (reference sequence).

This sequence joins TRBV6-6 and TRBJ1-2; the D is unclear. V was cut by 6 bases and J by 4 bases, with 21 bases left in between. This CDR3 has 16 amino acids. Germline CDR1 MNHNY, CDR2 SVGAGI (reference sequence). The CDR3 nucleotides read TGTGCCAGCAGCTCAAGAAACAGTGACCAATCCTATGGCTACACCTTC. This sequence encodes CASSSRNSDQSYGYTF.

The rearrangement links TRBV6-2 or TRBV6-3 to TRBJ2-7; 7 nucleotides line up with TRBD1. This CDR3 comprises 14 residues. The V gene's germline CDR1 is MNHEY and CDR2 SVGEGT. CDR3: CDIRDTGDRDEQYF. CDR3 bases: TGTGACATCAGGGATACAGGGGATCGGGACGAGCAGTACTTC.

With respect to this clonotype: One junction end disagrees with the germline gene, perhaps due to a read error. V usage is TRBV10-3 and J usage is TRBJ2-7, with TRBD2 matching 8 bases. CDR3 length: 14 amino acids. Germline-derived CDR1 and CDR2 are ENHRY and SYGVKD. The CDR3 is CATTGSGSSCEQYF. The DNA for the CDR3 is TGTGCCACCACCGGGAGCGGGAGCTCCTGCGAGCAGTACTTC.

Comment on this clonotype: At one of its ends the junction is not consistent with the germline gene, which may arise from a read error. The genes are TRBV5-1 and TRBJ1-6; D is unclear. Germline V CDR1 and CDR2: SGHRS, YFSETQ. The CDR3 spans 16 residues. CDR3 in amino acids: CASSDSGFGDNSPLNF. The CDR3 DNA is TGCGCCAGCAGCGACTCAGGTTTCGGCGATAATTCACCCCTCAACTTT.

J is TRBJ1-1 and V is TRBV12-5; 9 positions agree with TRBD1. CDR1 LGHNT and CDR2 FRNRAP come from the germline V gene. J lost 0 bases, V lost 3 bases, and 8 bases had no gene match. The CDR3 runs to 17 residues. In DNA, the CDR3 is TGTGCTAGTGGTTTCGGGACAGGGACAGGAGTGAACACTGAAGCTTTCTTT. Its protein is CASGFGTGTGVNTEAFF. Drawing the rest from reference TRBV12-5 and TRBJ1-1, the complete variable domain is DARVTQTPRHKVTEMGQEVTMRCQPILGHNTVFWYRQTMMQGLELLAYFRNRAPLDDSGMPKDRFSAEMPDATLATLKIQPSEPRDSAVYFCASGFGTGTGVNTEAFFGQGTRLTVV.

At least ten counts were recorded for this clonotype. The J gene is TRBJ2-2, the V gene TRBV4-2; D is unclear. Germline CDR1 and CDR2: LGHNA and YNFKEQ. CDR3 length: 14 residues. V lost 4 bases and J 4 bases, leaving 10 bases between the germline ends. The CDR3 spells CASSPERSTGELFF. The DNA for the CDR3 is TGTGCCAGCAGCCCGGAACGTTCCACCGGGGAGCTGTTTTTT.

Remarks on this clonotype: A much larger clone is a single base away; this may be a read error. The J gene is TRBJ2-5, the V gene TRBV5-6, with 8 bases that match TRBD1. The CDR3 totals 14 residues. The V gene's germline CDR1 is SGHDT and CDR2 YYEEEE. The CDR3 DNA reads as TGTGCCAGCAGCCGGGACAGGTCGATGGAGACCCAGAACTTC. Translation: CASSRDRSMETQNF.

In its sample, this clonotype was seen a few times. One junction end does not reproduce the germline sequence, and a read error may be involved. This chain joins TRBV29-1 and TRBJ2-3; TRBD1 might be the D (5 bases). The V gene's germline CDR1 is SQVTM and CDR2 ANQGSEA. This CDR3 has 13 amino acids. DNA for the CDR3: TGCAGCGTTGCGCGGCAGGGAAGAGATACGCGGTATTTT. It is translated as CSVARQGRDTRYF.

Worth noting for this clonotype: This may be a read error, as it is one base from a much larger clone. The V gene is TRBV29-1, the J gene TRBJ1-1; D might be TRBD1 (5 bases). The V gene lost 6 bases and the J gene lost 1 base, with 15 bases spanning the gap. The germline V gene encodes CDR1 SQVTM and CDR2 ANQGSEA. The CDR3 contains 14 residues. CDR3 DNA sequence: TGCAGCGTCGCCTCGGGGGATCGGAACACTGAAGCTTTCTTT. This translates into CSVASGDRNTEAFF.

Remarks on this clonotype: At one of its ends the junction is not consistent with the germline gene, which may arise from a read error. V is TRBV11-1 and J is TRBJ1-6, with no clear D. The CDR3 covers 13 residues. Germline CDR1 SGHAT, CDR2 FQDESV (reference sequence). DNA for the CDR3: TGCTCCAGCAGCCTGACACTGGCTTCACCCCTCCACTTT. This codes for CSSSLTLASPLHF. The full variable domain, with the rest looked up from reference TRBV11-1 and TRBJ1-6, is EAEVAQSPRYKITEKSQAVAFWCDPISGHATLYWYRQILGQGPELLVQFQDESVVDDSQLPKDRFSAERLKGVDSTLKIQPAELGDSAMYLCSSSLTLASPLHFGNGTRLTVT.

On this clonotype: A much larger clone differs by one base, so this may be a read error. This chain joins TRBV4-2 and TRBJ2-7; no clear D. The CDR3 totals 13 residues. CDR1 and CDR2 from the germline V gene are LGHNA and YNFKEQ. The CDR3 loop reads CASSGSTAYKQYF. The CDR3 nucleotides are TGTGCCAGCAGCGGTAGCACCGCCTACAAGCAGTACTTC.

J is TRBJ2-3 and V is TRBV9; no reliable D call. Germline V CDR1 and CDR2: SGDLS, YYNGEE. The CDR3 contains 13 residues. The ends were cut back, 4 bases at V and 4 bases at J, with 10 bases in the middle. The CDR3: CASSIGVPDTQYF. DNA of the CDR3: TGTGCCAGCAGCATAGGCGTTCCAGATACGCAGTATTTT.

As concerns this clonotype: Lacking the conserved final phenylalanine or tryptophan, this CDR3 likely reflects a read error. V and J are TRBV6-1 and TRBJ1-6, with no clear D. CDR1 and CDR2 from the germline V gene are MNHNS and SASEGT. V was trimmed by 1 base and J by 4 bases, leaving 5 bases between them. This CDR3 contains 14 residues. This CDR3 is CASSEGGYNSPLHL. The CDR3 nucleotides are TGTGCCAGCAGTGAAGGGGGTTATAATTCACCCCTCCACCTT.

The V call is TRBV14, the J call TRBJ2-1, with D unclear. The CDR3 is made up of 17 amino acids. V gave up 0 bases and J gave up 8 bases, with 20 bases separating them. The germline V gene encodes CDR1 SGHDN and CDR2 FVKESK. CDR3 sequence: CASSQDPHLAREHEQFF. The DNA for the CDR3 is TGTGCCAGCAGCCAAGATCCCCACCTTGCGAGAGAGCATGAGCAGTTCTTC.

Ten or more counts support this clonotype. This chain uses TRBV4-2 with TRBJ1-2; D gene unclear. The V gene's germline CDR1 is LGHNA and CDR2 YNFKEQ. Deletions cut 1 base from V and 7 bases from J, with 10 bases between. The CDR3 runs 13 residues. CDR3 residues: CASSQAQNAGYTF. As DNA, the CDR3 is TGTGCCAGCAGCCAAGCACAGAATGCTGGCTACACCTTC.

Regarding this clonotype: This may be a read error: a much more frequent sequence differs by one nucleotide. This chain joins TRBV5-6 and TRBJ2-2; no clear D. Germline loops: CDR1 SGHDT, CDR2 YYEEEE. Trimming pared 4 bases from V and 0 bases from J, leaving 13 bases between. This CDR3 has 16 residues. In DNA form, the CDR3 reads TGTGCCAGCAGCCATAAGAAAGATTCGAACACCGGGGAGCTGTTTTTT. It translates to CASSHKKDSNTGELFF.

The rearrangement uses TRBV21-1 and TRBJ1-1; no DNA check was done on the table's D call, TRBD1. TRBV21-1 is annotated as a pseudogene. This CDR3 is 18 amino acids long. The CDR3 region is CASSKDPRLWAETDDAFF. CDR3 in DNA: TGTGCCAGCAGCAAAGACCCGCGCCTCTGGGCAGAGACTGATGATGCTTTCTTT.

This clonotype came up many times. The chain links TRBV10-3 to TRBJ2-7; TRBD2 agrees at 12 bases. This CDR3 spans 14 amino acids. CDR1 ENHRY and CDR2 SYGVKD come from the germline V gene. With V trimmed by 9 bases and J by 1 base, 4 bases remained unmatched. This chain's CDR3 is CAIGTSGHSYEQYF. The CDR3 nucleotides read TGTGCCATAGGGACTAGCGGGCATTCCTACGAGCAGTACTTC.